One sample yielded the 22 T cell receptor beta chains listed below, sequenced in a study of blood T cell repertoires in COVID-19. This table comes from immunoSEQ multiplex PCR, and its TCRdb copy is limited to in-frame clones, with some not included. The table has hundreds of thousands of clones, roughly 80% seen once; the top ten hold roughly 7.9%. Sequenced material: peripheral blood. Source of these receptors: a woman of 80 years or more with acute or convalescent COVID-19.

The V and J genes are TRBV10-3 and TRBJ1-1; D call uncertain. The V and J ends lost 11 bases and 3 bases respectively, with 16 bases between them. Germline assignment: CDR1 ENHRY and CDR2 SYGVKD. There are 13 residues in the CDR3. DNA of the CDR3: TGTGCCCTCCGGACTACGCAGTACACTGAAGCTTTCTTT. This translates into CALRTTQYTEAFF.

This clone showed up just once. The chain has TRBV6-2 or TRBV6-3 and TRBJ2-1, with 8 bases identical to TRBD2. Germline-derived CDR1 and CDR2 are MNHEY and SVGEGT. CDR3 length: 11 amino acids. Trimming cost V 2 bases and J 14 bases; bases outside gene matches: 2. Written as DNA, the CDR3 is TGTGCCAGCAGTTACGGGACTAGAGAGTTCTTC. This encodes CASSYGTREFF.

The chain joins TRBV4-2 to TRBJ2-3; tentative D call: TRBD2 (6 bases). The CDR3 spans 16 residues. Deletions cut 1 base from V and 2 bases from J, with 13 bases between. Looked up from germline, CDR1 is LGHNA and CDR2 is YNFKEQ. Here the CDR3 DNA reads TGTGCCAGCAGCCAAGGTAACCGGAGGGACACAGATACGCAGTATTTT. It is translated as CASSQGNRRDTDTQYF.

The gene calls are TRBV2 and TRBJ1-4; 8 bases line up with TRBD1. Germline lookup yields CDR1 SNHLY and CDR2 FYNNEI. J gave up 2 bases and V 6 bases, and 5 bases lay outside the gene matches. This CDR3 region has 15 residues. The CDR3 sequence is CASSRQGWTNEKLFF. The DNA of the CDR3 is TGTGCCAGCAGCCGACAGGGGTGGACTAATGAAAAACTGTTTTTT.

The V call is TRBV7-2, the J call TRBJ1-1; the D gene is possibly TRBD1 (5 bases). V was trimmed by 2 bases and J by 6 bases, leaving 13 bases between them. Germline V gene sequence: CDR1 SGHTA, CDR2 FQGNSA. There are 14 residues in the CDR3. CDR3 sequence (DNA): TGTGCCAGCAGCTTACTGGCAGGGCGGCCTGAAGCTTTCTTT. It codes for CASSLLAGRPEAFF.

The V call is TRBV27, the J call TRBJ1-5; a weak D match, TRBD1 (6 bases). This CDR3 contains 15 residues. V was cut by 3 bases and J by 3 bases, with 12 bases left in between. CDR1 MNHEY and CDR2 SMNVEV come from the germline V gene (reference sequence). The CDR3 sequence: CASSFLTGYNQPQHF. The DNA for the CDR3 is TGTGCCAGCAGTTTTTTGACAGGCTACAATCAGCCCCAGCATTTT.

The chain has TRBV25-1 and TRBJ2-1, with TRBD2 matching over 7 bases. The V and J ends lost 8 bases and 1 base, in that order; junction bases with no gene match: 8. The germline V gene has CDR1 MGHDK and CDR2 SYGVNS. CDR3 length: 15 amino acids. For the CDR3, the DNA is TGTGCCAGCGCCAGACTAGCAGGGTCCTACAATGAGCAGTTCTTC. Its protein is CASARLAGSYNEQFF. Variable domain in full (rest from reference TRBV25-1 and TRBJ2-1): EADIYQTPRYLVIGTGKKITLECSQTMGHDKMYWYQQDPGMELHLIHYSYGVNSTEKGDLSSESTVSRIRTEHFPLTLESARPSHTSQYLCASARLAGSYNEQFFGPGTRLTVL.

V and J are TRBV2 and TRBJ2-5; D call uncertain. Germline V gene sequence: CDR1 SNHLY, CDR2 FYNNEI. CDR3 length: 11 amino acids. The CDR3 nucleotides are TGTGTTTCAAACCAGCAAGAGACCCAGTACTTC. It codes for CVSNQQETQYF. Full variable domain (missing parts from reference TRBV2 and TRBJ2-5): EPEVTQTPSHQVTQMGQEVILRCVPISNHLYFYWYRQILGQKVEFLVSFYNNEISEKSEIFDDQFSVERPDGSNFTLKIRSTKLEDSAMYFCVSNQQETQYFGPGTRLLVL.

The V gene is TRBV9, the J gene TRBJ2-2; TRBD2 matches at 13 bases. Germline CDR1 SGDLS, CDR2 YYNGEE. The CDR3 covers 17 residues. V trimming: 3 bases; J trimming: 7 bases; junction bases outside the gene matches: 9. CDR3: CASSATGTSGTGGELFF. As DNA, the CDR3 is TGTGCCAGCAGCGCAACCGGGACTAGCGGGACCGGCGGGGAGCTGTTTTTT.

This clone was detected only a few times. The rearrangement uses TRBV2 and TRBJ2-1; TRBD2 aligns across 7 bases. The CDR3 sequence is 15 residues long. V lost 7 bases to trimming and J lost 8 bases; unmatched junction nucleotides: 14. Germline CDR1 SNHLY, CDR2 FYNNEI. The CDR3 here is CASNEGGPGTDEQFF. The CDR3 coding sequence is TGTGCCAGCAATGAGGGAGGGCCTGGTACCGATGAGCAGTTCTTC.

CDR3 nucleotides: TGTACGGGGTGGCGGGGGAACACCGGGGAGCTGTTTTTT. It codes for CTGWRGNTGELFF. The V call is TRBV19, the J call TRBJ2-2, with TRBD2 as a possible D gene (6 bases). The CDR3 extends over 13 amino acids. CDR1 and CDR2 from the germline V gene are LNHDA and SQIVND (reference sequence).

The chain is built from TRBV14 and TRBJ1-1; 8 bases match TRBD1. This CDR3 is built from 16 residues. Germline V gene data show CDR1 as SGHDN and CDR2 as FVKESK. Losses at the gene ends were 4 bases for V and 0 bases for J; bases not matched to a gene: 7. Written as DNA, the CDR3 is TGTGCCAGCAGCCGTCTTCGGACAGGGTTGAACACTGAAGCTTTCTTT. This translates into CASSRLRTGLNTEAFF.

V is TRBV7-9 and J is TRBJ2-7; 8 bases line up with TRBD2. This CDR3 contains 15 residues. V was pared by 3 bases and J by 4 bases, with 8 bases of the junction left unmatched. Germline V lookup: CDR1 SEHNR, CDR2 FQNEAQ (reference sequence). The CDR3 loop reads CASSLGAGDAYEQYF. The CDR3 DNA sequence: TGTGCCAGCAGCTTGGGAGCGGGGGACGCGTACGAGCAGTACTTC.

The chain links TRBV5-1 to TRBJ2-2; D remains ambiguous. The ends were cut back, 0 bases at V and 6 bases at J, with 3 bases in the middle. The CDR3 is 12 residues long. In germline, CDR1 is SGHRS, CDR2 YFSETQ. This CDR3 reads CASSLAAGELFF. The CDR3 DNA reads as TGCGCCAGCAGCTTGGCCGCCGGGGAGCTGTTTTTT. Variable domain in full (rest from reference TRBV5-1 and TRBJ2-2): KAGVTQTPRYLIKTRGQQVTLSCSPISGHRSVSWYQQTPGQGLQFLFEYFSETQRNKGNFPGRFSGRQFSNSRSEMNVSTLELGDSALYLCASSLAAGELFFGEGSRLTVL.

The chain combines TRBV5-1 with TRBJ2-3; 9 positions match TRBD2. Trimming removed 4 bases from V and 4 bases from J; junction bases left unmatched: 7. Germline V gene sequence: CDR1 SGHRS, CDR2 YFSETQ. The CDR3 contains 15 residues. CDR3 nucleotides: TGCGCCAGCAGCCGCCCCGCGGGAGGGGCAGATACGCAGTATTTT. Its translation is CASSRPAGGADTQYF.

The chain has TRBV9 and TRBJ1-1, with TRBD1 matching 8 bases. In germline, CDR1 is SGDLS, CDR2 YYNGEE. There are 13 residues in the CDR3. V lost 0 bases to trimming and J lost 10 bases; unmatched junction nucleotides: 5. Here the CDR3 reads CASSVAGQGRAFF. The CDR3 DNA follows: TGTGCCAGCAGCGTAGCCGGACAGGGCCGAGCTTTCTTT.

The rearrangement uses TRBV3-1 (or the pseudogene TRBV3-2) and TRBJ2-7; 11 nucleotides line up with TRBD2. Germline V gives CDR1 LGHDT, CDR2 YNNKEL (reference sequence). The CDR3 is made up of 19 amino acids. Trimming removed 1 base from V and 4 bases from J; junction bases left unmatched: 15. CDR3 DNA sequence: TGTGCCAGCAGCCAAGCTCCACGAATAGCGGGAGGGCCTCGATACGAGCAGTACTTC. It yields the protein CASSQAPRIAGGPRYEQYF.

The rearrangement joins TRBV2 to TRBJ1-3, with 7 nucleotides matching TRBD1. V lost 8 bases to trimming and J lost 2 bases; unmatched junction nucleotides: 12. In germline, CDR1 is SNHLY, CDR2 FYNNEI. The CDR3 loop spans 16 amino acids. As DNA, the CDR3 is TGTGCCAGCGCCCGGGACAGTAGGGTCCCTGGAAACACCATATATTTT. This sequence encodes CASARDSRVPGNTIYF.

V and J are TRBV6-6 and TRBJ2-7, with 7 bases fitting TRBD2. Germline assignment: CDR1 MNHNY and CDR2 SVGAGI (reference sequence). J gave up 7 bases and V 0 bases, and 12 bases lay outside the gene matches. The CDR3 runs to 16 residues. The CDR3: CASSYSLLASSREQYF. The CDR3 DNA reads as TGTGCCAGCAGTTACTCTCTACTAGCGTCCTCGAGGGAGCAGTACTTC.

This rearrangement joins TRBV3-1 (or the pseudogene TRBV3-2) to TRBJ1-2; D is unclear. V lost 2 bases and J lost 4, with 20 bases in between. The CDR3 spans 17 residues. The germline CDR1 and CDR2 sequences are LGHDT and YNNKEL (reference sequence). The CDR3: CASSQTTRASGSYGYTF. The CDR3 nucleotides read TGTGCCAGCAGCCAAACAACACGGGCCAGCGGGTCCTATGGCTACACCTTC.

With regard to this clone: One end of the junction is discordant with germline, which a read error may explain. The chain employs TRBV10-2 and TRBJ2-7; the D gene is possibly TRBD2 (5 bases). Germline CDR1 WSHSY, CDR2 SAAADI. The CDR3 sequence is 14 residues long. The CDR3 loop reads CASTEGEGSYEQYF. DNA for the CDR3: TGCGCCAGCACTGAGGGCGAGGGTTCATACGAGCAGTACTTC.

In its sample, this clone was seen once. The chain joins TRBV18 to TRBJ1-3; tentative D call: TRBD1 (5 bases). In germline, CDR1 is KGHSH, CDR2 LQKENI. V shed 3 bases and J shed 0 bases, with 9 bases lying between them. The CDR3 has 15 residues. CDR3 nucleotides: TGTGCCAGCTCACCCGAAGGGGTCTCTGGAAACACCATATATTTT. It specifies CASSPEGVSGNTIYF.